This T cell receptor (beta chain) was obtained from a study of T cell responses to AZD1222 COVID-19 vaccine (dated by TCRdb to the early 2020s). Background on the whole study: AZD1222 recipients given second doses at about 4 weeks or at about 12 weeks were pooled, since spike-specific TCR depth and breadth were not found to differ between the two schedules. A total of 233 trial participants underwent TCR sequencing, of whom 207 received two doses of AZD1222 and about 25 received two doses of the MenACWY control vaccine. Enrollment into the trials was organized by age into subgroups of 18-55, 56-69 and 70-plus years, and those subgroups contained about 160, 30 and 59 TCR-sequenced participants, respectively.

According to the study, the label for this sample's time point signals: baseline before first vaccination. Vaccinee samples came from UK trials COV001 and COV002, including a single-blind randomized controlled phase 2/3 trial of AZD1222 (ChAdOx1 nCoV-19) in healthy adults. For TCRbeta chain sequencing, PBMC samples were collected from trial participants at day 0 and at day 28 after the second dose. According to the germline V gene, CDR1 reads MNHEY and CDR2 reads SVGAGI. From the cysteine up to the phenylalanine, the CDR3 has a length of 12 residues. The retained sequence is limited to the CDR3, 36 bases, with the frame set at the first base. V is shortened by 6 bases, J by 5 bases, and the region joining them spans 5 bases. On this clone: Its antigen has not been determined. The record has no base qualities; no much larger clone is one base away.

What the research found in general, with its limitations: A significant rise in spike-specific TCR breadth and depth was observed after two AZD1222 doses relative to day 0 and relative to MenACWY recipients. The vaccine-associated CD4 TCRs covered the entire spike protein, and the dominant responses fell in regions 160-218 and 743-854. Conclusions about previously exposed vaccinees are limited because only a handful of AZD1222 recipients were SARS-CoV-2 seropositive at baseline. Participants were mostly white British, with more females than males. The authors suggested clonal diversity may have been underestimated. Reportedly, almost half of the unique spike-specific TCRs recognized epitopes lying outside the regions that are mutated in the B.1.351 and B.1.1.7 variants. Because no day 14 peak-response samples were available, the repertoires could be characterized only after the peak T cell response. The 56-69-year group was small, and its depth increase did not reach significance, likely because of low power.

The CDR3 regions of human TCRbeta chains were subjected to immunosequencing. In the source study's methods: Repertoire TCRs were checked for matches against a reference library of SARS-CoV-2-specific TCRs that had been generated using the MIRA antigen-specificity platform. Breadth was defined as the fraction of unique TCRs that were SARS-CoV-2-associated. Depth was defined as the fraction of total T cells that were SARS-CoV-2-associated. Using the MIRA data, each spike-specific TCR was assigned both to the spike region to which the TCR was reactive and to a CD4 or CD8 class. Log10-transformed breadth and depth values were compared by one-way ANOVA with Sidak's multiple comparisons tests. The clones in this table, taken by TCRdb from immuneACCESS, are in-frame only. Not every clone is retained; where verified, under half of the shortfall comes from an unresolved V gene, and the cause of the rest is unknown. For V, J and clone size, that table is used; D and trimming come from the DNA. For this sample the table gives roughly 97,000 clones, of which about 89% were detected only once. Clones ranked in the top ten supply 7.5% of the sample.

The receptor chain draws on TRBV6-5 and TRBJ1-6, and the D gene may be TRBD1, 5 bases matching. The sample here was peripheral blood, taken on day 0 of AZD1222 vaccination. This TCR derives from an adult in good health. CDR3 loop: CASRDNNSPLHF. The DNA sequence is as follows: TGTGCCAGCAGGGACAATAATTCACCCCTCCACTTT.